The 32 T cell receptor beta chains given below trace back to one sample, sequenced in a study of identical twins. TCRdb itself ran the 5' RACE reads through MiXCR, one entry per CDR3 protein. The sample has hundreds of thousands of distinct CDR3 sequences, about 12% seen once. Another study also made use of these data, one on yellow fever vaccine responses in identical twins.

The specimen sequenced was PBMCs. Receptor source: a woman under 30 in good health.

In this sample, this clonotype turned up a few times. This chain uses TRBV2 with TRBJ2-3; D remains ambiguous. V lost 4 bases to trimming and J lost 2 bases, with 13 bases between them. Germline V gene lookup returns CDR1 SNHLY and CDR2 FYNNEI. This CDR3 spans 15 amino acids. CDR3 sequence: CASSAHGSNTDTQYF. In DNA, the CDR3 is TGTGCCAGCAGTGCCCACGGATCTAACACAGATACGCAGTATTTT.

This clonotype was counted between two and nine times. This chain connects TRBV4-1 to TRBJ2-1; possibly TRBD1 for D (7 bases). CDR1 is MGHRA, CDR2 YSYEKL, per germline. The CDR3 has 17 residues. The V gene lost 0 bases and the J gene lost 5 bases, with 17 bases spanning the gap. CDR3 region: CASSQDPPRGVDNEQFF. The CDR3 DNA reads as TGCGCCAGCAGCCAAGATCCCCCCAGGGGGGTGGACAATGAGCAGTTCTTC.

A few counts support this clonotype. The chain uses TRBV2 and TRBJ1-1, with a possible D match to TRBD1 (5 bases). In germline, CDR1 is SNHLY, CDR2 FYNNEI. The CDR3 totals 16 residues. V was pared by 6 bases and J by 3 bases, with 20 bases between. CDR3 DNA sequence: TGTGCCAGCAGCTACAGGATTGTTGGTGGTGACACTGAAGCTTTCTTT. Protein sequence: CASSYRIVGGDTEAFF. The complete variable domain, with remaining parts taken from reference TRBV2 and TRBJ1-1, reads EPEVTQTPSHQVTQMGQEVILRCVPISNHLYFYWYRQILGQKVEFLVSFYNNEISEKSEIFDDQFSVERPDGSNFTLKIRSTKLEDSAMYFCASSYRIVGGDTEAFFGQGTRLTVV.

This clonotype has just a few counts. J is TRBJ1-2 and V is TRBV27, with D unclear. Germline lookup yields CDR1 MNHEY and CDR2 SMNVEV (reference sequence). This CDR3 spans 14 amino acids. Trimming cost V 6 bases and J 5 bases, with 16 bases left between them. The CDR3 loop is CASSPARRGYGYTF. As DNA, the CDR3 is TGTGCCAGCAGCCCCGCTCGGCGGGGATATGGCTACACCTTC.

The chain employs TRBV25-1 and TRBJ1-2, with 8 bases that match TRBD1. The CDR3 extends over 13 amino acids. Looked up from germline, CDR1 is MGHDK and CDR2 is SYGVNS. The V segment lost 7 bases and the J segment 8 bases; nucleotides outside the gene matches: 9. CDR3 sequence: CASKTGQGGGYTF. In DNA form, the CDR3 reads TGTGCCAGCAAGACCGGACAGGGAGGAGGCTACACCTTC.

The V gene is TRBV12-3 or TRBV12-4, the J gene TRBJ1-1; 8 bases fit TRBD1. The CDR3 extends over 15 amino acids. V lost 7 bases, J lost 4 bases, and 11 bases stayed unmatched. CDR3 in DNA: TGTGCCAGCACCAAATACAGGGGGATCGCCACTGAAGCTTTCTTT. This sequence encodes CASTKYRGIATEAFF.

At least ten counts were recorded for this clonotype. The V and J genes are TRBV6-6 and TRBJ1-3; 7 bases line up with TRBD1. V lost 5 bases, J lost 7 bases, and 5 bases stayed unmatched. From germline, CDR1 is MNHNY and CDR2 SVGAGI (reference sequence). The CDR3 spans 13 residues. For the CDR3, the DNA is TGTGCCAGCAGTGAGACAGGGTGGAACACCATATATTTT. Its translation: CASSETGWNTIYF.

CDR3 protein: CASSLAGAYTEAFF. The CDR3 DNA reads as TGTGCCAGCAGCTTAGCAGGGGCGTACACTGAAGCTTTCTTT. The chain is built from TRBV7-9 and TRBJ1-1; TRBD1 is a possible D gene (5 bases). Germline CDR1 reads SEHNR; CDR2 reads FQNEAQ (reference sequence). The germline V and J ends were trimmed by 0 bases and 3 bases, with 8 bases remaining between them. The CDR3 runs 14 residues.

At least ten counts were recorded for this clonotype. The chain combines TRBV6-1 with TRBJ2-7; 14 nucleotides agree with TRBD2. Losses at the gene ends were 6 bases for V and 1 base for J; bases not matched to a gene: 8. The CDR3 runs to 17 residues. Germline CDR1 reads MNHNS; CDR2 reads SASEGT. The CDR3 coding sequence is TGTGCCAGCAGCAAGGGACTAGCGGGAGCAGGATCCTACGAGCAGTACTTC. Its translation: CASSKGLAGAGSYEQYF.

The chain joins TRBV6-5 to TRBJ2-3; 8 bases map to TRBD2. The germline V gene has CDR1 MNHEY and CDR2 SVGAGI. This CDR3 comprises 16 residues. The V segment lost 0 bases and the J segment 4 bases; nucleotides outside the gene matches: 6. In DNA, the CDR3 is TGTGCCAGCAGTTACTCGGGTCGGGGGGGCCCAGATACGCAGTATTTT. Its translation is CASSYSGRGGPDTQYF.

This chain connects TRBV15 to TRBJ2-1, with TRBD1 identical over 8 bases. The CDR3 spans 16 residues. V was clipped by 3 bases and J by 1 base; unmatched bases: 5. Germline loops: CDR1 LNHNV, CDR2 YYDKDF (reference sequence). The CDR3 protein is CATSRDRDLSYNEQFF. CDR3 coding DNA: TGTGCCACCAGCAGGGACAGGGACTTATCCTACAATGAGCAGTTCTTC.

V and J are TRBV7-9 and TRBJ2-1; 11 bases map to TRBD2. V lost 4 bases, J lost 6 bases, and 5 bases stayed unmatched. Per the germline V gene, CDR1 is SEHNR and CDR2 is FQNEAQ (reference sequence). CDR3 length equals 15 residues. The DNA of the CDR3 is TGTGCCAGCAGCTGGTCTAGCGGGAGGAGCAATGAGCAGTTCTTC. As protein: CASSWSSGRSNEQFF.

A few counts support this clonotype. The V gene is TRBV10-3, the J gene TRBJ2-7; 10 bases fit TRBD2. The CDR3 runs 15 residues. J was trimmed by 7 bases and V by 0 bases; bases with no gene match: 6. In germline, CDR1 is ENHRY, CDR2 SYGVKD. The CDR3 coding sequence is TGTGCCATCAGTGAGTCCGGGACTAGCGATAGGGAGCAGTACTTC. This translates into CAISESGTSDREQYF.

This clonotype was seen a few times. The CDR3 reads CASSFSLAGGLNTGELFF. DNA of the CDR3: TGTGCCAGCAGTTTCTCCCTAGCGGGAGGTTTAAACACCGGGGAGCTGTTTTTT. V is TRBV12-3 or TRBV12-4 and J is TRBJ2-2; 11 bases align to TRBD2. This CDR3 contains 18 residues. V dropped 3 bases and J dropped 2; count of bases not matched to a gene: 8.

The chain couples TRBV6-1 to TRBJ1-6; D possibly corresponds to TRBD1 (5 bases). The V gene lost 6 bases and the J gene lost 5 bases, with 14 bases spanning the gap. The CDR3 runs 15 residues. In germline, CDR1 is MNHNS, CDR2 SASEGT. As DNA, the CDR3 is TGTGCCAGCAGACGTCAACAGGTTAATAATTCACCCCTCCACTTT. The encoded protein is CASRRQQVNNSPLHF.

This clonotype was seen more than once but under ten times. The chain links TRBV4-1 to TRBJ1-1; unclear D gene. The CDR3 is made up of 16 amino acids. V lost 5 bases, J lost 0 bases, and 16 bases lay in between. Germline V gene data show CDR1 as MGHRA and CDR2 as YSYEKL. This CDR3 reads CASSKGITDMNTEAFF. The CDR3 nucleotides are TGCGCCAGCAGCAAAGGGATTACAGACATGAACACTGAAGCTTTCTTT.

This clonotype was detected ten times or more. The chain carries TRBV18 and TRBJ1-4; D is undetermined. Trimming cost V 3 bases and J 8 bases, with 16 bases left between them. Germline V gene data show CDR1 as KGHSH and CDR2 as LQKENI. The length of the CDR3 is 15 residues. The CDR3 DNA reads as TGTGCCAGCTCACCGTCGTCGGGAATCGAAGAAAAACTGTTTTTT. This codes for CASSPSSGIEEKLFF.

This clonotype was detected a few times. V gene TRBV20-1 combines with J gene TRBJ2-1; no reliable D call. The V end was cut by 4 bases, the J end by 7 bases, with 8 bases between. Germline assignment: CDR1 DFQATT and CDR2 SNEGSKA (reference sequence). The CDR3 is 11 amino acids. CDR3 amino acids: CSAIMGNEQFF. The CDR3 nucleotides are TGCAGTGCTATAATGGGTAATGAGCAGTTCTTC.

The rearrangement joins TRBV4-1 to TRBJ2-1, with D unresolved. Trimming left V 0 bases short and J 5 bases short, with 17 bases between. This CDR3 has 17 amino acids. The V gene's germline CDR1 is MGHRA and CDR2 YSYEKL. CDR3 region: CASSQDLPARTHNEQFF. The CDR3 DNA reads TGCGCCAGCAGCCAAGATCTTCCAGCGCGTACCCACAATGAGCAGTTCTTC.

The V and J genes are TRBV3-1 and TRBJ1-4, with TRBD1 identical over 11 bases. The germline gives CDR1 LGHDT, CDR2 YNNKEL (reference sequence). The CDR3 is 20 residues long. V lost 0 bases to trimming and J lost 3 bases; unmatched junction nucleotides: 12. CDR3 sequence: CASSQDNVGQGVRSNEKLFF. In DNA, the CDR3 is TGTGCCAGCAGCCAAGATAATGTGGGACAGGGGGTGCGATCTAATGAAAAACTGTTTTTT.

The DNA for the CDR3 is TGCAGTGCTAGAAAGACAGCCACAGATACGCAGTATTTT. Protein sequence: CSARKTATDTQYF. This sequence joins TRBV20-1 and TRBJ2-3; perhaps TRBD1 as D (5 bases). CDR1 is DFQATT and CDR2 is SNEGSKA in the germline V gene (reference sequence). Trimming left V 2 bases short and J 2 bases short, with 8 bases between. CDR3 length: 13 residues.

The gene calls are TRBV10-3 and TRBJ2-1, with D hard to call. The germline CDR1 and CDR2 sequences are ENHRY and SYGVKD. With 4 bases removed from V and 1 base from J, the gap between germline ends came to 11 bases. CDR3 size: 15 residues. The CDR3 protein is CAISVDPASYNEQFF. The CDR3 bases are TGTGCCATCAGTGTGGACCCCGCTTCCTACAATGAGCAGTTCTTC.

This clonotype was observed a handful of times. The gene calls are TRBV12-5 and TRBJ1-6, with D unclear. Trimming removed 1 base at V and 2 bases at J, with 3 bases between. This CDR3 has 14 residues. The germline V gene encodes CDR1 LGHNT and CDR2 FRNRAP. The DNA for the CDR3 is TGTGCTAGTGGTTTGGAGACCTATAATTCACCCCTCCACTTT. This encodes CASGLETYNSPLHF.

The CDR3 loop is CSAATDRVAFF. The DNA of the CDR3 is TGCAGCGCGGCGACTGACAGGGTTGCTTTCTTT. V is TRBV29-1 and J is TRBJ1-1; 7 bases agree with TRBD1. The V gene end was trimmed by 7 bases and the J gene end by 11 bases; junction bases not matched to a gene: 10. The V gene's germline CDR1 is SQVTM and CDR2 ANQGSEA. The CDR3 contains 11 residues.

The chain is built from TRBV2 and TRBJ2-7, with D perhaps assigned TRBD1 or TRBD2 (5 bases each). V was shortened by 6 bases and J by 8 bases, with 8 bases between the two germline ends. Germline V gene lookup returns CDR1 SNHLY and CDR2 FYNNEI. This CDR3 is 10 amino acids long. The DNA of the CDR3 is TGTGCCAGCAGGGGGGAGCAGCAGTACTTC. This codes for CASRGEQQYF.

The gene calls are TRBV3-1 and TRBJ2-5; 14 bases line up with TRBD2. The trim removed 4 bases at V and 5 bases at J, leaving 6 bases unmatched. Germline-derived CDR1 and CDR2 are LGHDT and YNNKEL (reference sequence). The CDR3 has 16 amino acids. CDR3 sequence (DNA): TGTGCCAGCAGCCCGGGACTAGCGGGGGCCGGGGAGACCCAGTACTTC. This gives the protein CASSPGLAGAGETQYF.

The V gene is TRBV7-7, the J gene TRBJ2-2, with D possibly being TRBD1 or TRBD2 (6 bases each). The CDR3 extends over 16 amino acids. Germline values: CDR1 SSHAT, CDR2 FNYEAQ (reference sequence). V was cut by 1 base and J by 2 bases, with 11 bases left in between. The CDR3 DNA follows: TGTGCCAGCAGCTTAGGAGGGGGGACAAACACCGGGGAGCTGTTTTTT. This codes for CASSLGGGTNTGELFF.

The rearrangement uses TRBV20-1 and TRBJ1-2; possibly TRBD1 for D (5 bases). This CDR3 has 17 amino acids. The germline CDR1 and CDR2 sequences are DFQATT and SNEGSKA (reference sequence). The ends were cut back, 6 bases at V and 4 bases at J, with 27 bases in the middle. Written as DNA, the CDR3 is TGCAGTGCCTATTCCCCTCAATCCCGGGACGCCTTCTATGGCTACACCTTC. Protein: CSAYSPQSRDAFYGYTF.

Written as DNA, the CDR3 is TGTGCCAGCAGCTTTAAAAGACAGAGGATGAACACTGAAGCTTTCTTT. It yields the protein CASSFKRQRMNTEAFF. The V gene is TRBV5-6, the J gene TRBJ1-1, with D tentatively TRBD1 (5 bases). The CDR3 has 16 residues. Between the trimmed V and J ends, which lost 2 bases and 0 bases, there was a span of 14 bases. Germline V gene lookup returns CDR1 SGHDT and CDR2 YYEEEE.

The chain links TRBV6-5 to TRBJ2-3; 7 bases match TRBD2. This CDR3 has 16 amino acids. Germline loops: CDR1 MNHEY, CDR2 SVGAGI. V was pared by 0 bases and J by 3 bases, with 6 bases of the junction left unmatched. The CDR3 DNA sequence: TGTGCCAGCAGTTACTCGTATCTAGCGGTTACAGATACGCAGTATTTT. Translation gives CASSYSYLAVTDTQYF.

This sequence joins TRBV24-1 and TRBJ2-3, with D uncertain. This CDR3 spans 14 amino acids. The V gene's germline CDR1 is KGHDR and CDR2 SFDVKD. V gave up 3 bases and J gave up 1 base, with 7 bases separating them. In nucleotides, the CDR3 is TGTGCCACCAGTGATAGTGTAGGCACAGATACGCAGTATTTT. Its translation is CATSDSVGTDTQYF.

This clonotype was seen many times. The V gene is TRBV24-1, the J gene TRBJ2-1; D unresolved. Germline V lookup: CDR1 KGHDR, CDR2 SFDVKD. The length of the CDR3 is 11 residues. V was trimmed by 1 base and J by 9 bases, leaving 3 bases between them. The CDR3 region is CATSDFSEQFF. DNA of the CDR3: TGTGCCACCAGTGATTTCAGTGAGCAGTTCTTC.